The present T cell receptor (beta chain) was sequenced within a study of Graves' ophthalmopathy and Graves' hyperthyroidism. Study results and caveats: Clonotypes were expanded in thyroid at above 0.001 frequency, and most also appeared in blood. A 13-signature model separated ophthalmopathy from stable hyperthyroidism, reaching about 90% sensitivity and around 79% specificity cross-validated.

As concerns this clonotype: Its antigen is as yet unknown.

The authors amplified TCR beta CDR3 regions from RNA transcripts. First-round RT-PCR used HTBI primers; second-round multiplex PCR followed. MiXCR, applied by TCRdb to the multiplex PCR reads, yields one record per CDR3 protein. Of some 750,000 distinct CDR3 sequences in the sample, around 40% were seen once. PBMCs originated in more than 7.5 ml of fresh peripheral blood. The clonotype originates from an adult man with Graves' ophthalmopathy. Sequencing was performed on peripheral blood.

The CDR3 DNA reads TGCAGTGCCAGATCTAGCGGGAGCTACGAGCAGTACTTC. Amino acid sequence: CSARSSGSYEQYF. The rearrangement joins TRBV20-1 to TRBJ2-7; 10 bases fit TRBD2. Germline CDR1 DFQATT, CDR2 SNEGSKA (reference sequence). The CDR3 runs 13 residues. The V and J ends lost 6 bases and 3 bases, in that order; junction bases with no gene match: 5.